This T cell receptor (beta chain) was captured in a study of cytomegalovirus exposure and HLA in healthy donors (dated by TCRdb to 2016 to 2017). At the level of the whole study: In an earlier analysis of approximately 640 of the donors, 250 to 300 Gb of sequence data and 90 million to 130 million unique TCR beta sequences from roughly 190 million T cells were reported. An early release covering 500 to 750 HLA-typed donors comprised approximately 290 gigabases of sequencing data and tens of millions of unique TCR sequences. Among the roughly 430 genotyped donors, about 83% belonged to the genetic ancestry cluster associated with self-reported Caucasian donors. The study aimed to test whether cataloging public T cell receptors could reveal signatures of past pathogen exposure. The study profiled the T cell repertoires of about 720 subjects by immunosequencing and related them to cytomegalovirus serostatus. A separate validation cohort of more than 100 different subjects was used in addition to the roughly 700-subject first cohort. The study combined high-throughput TCR immunosequencing, statistical association of individual TCRs with disease status, and machine learning to predict cytomegalovirus infection status. A later analysis re-analyzed previously published TCR beta repertoires from hundreds of donors and added high-resolution HLA genotyping to study TCR occurrence patterns. Rather than using new phenotypic data, the later analysis identified candidate immune exposures from TCR beta sequences and from how often those sequences occurred across donors. In an earlier analysis of a few hundred of the donors, high-throughput TCR beta sequencing was used to judge whether each TCR beta V gene segment behaved as functional or pseudogenic. Alongside the repertoire data, information on donor age, sex, ethnicity and CMV serostatus was compiled. A later genetic analysis took genome-wide SNP genotypes for about three fifths of the roughly 700 donors and used that subset as a discovery cohort. Every discovery cohort repertoire had been produced on one sequencing platform. HLA typing included class I and class II loci at four-digit resolution. The number of typed donors differed by locus: about 620-640 for A, B, C, DRB1 and DQB1; roughly 510 for DQA1; 606 for DPA1; and around 490 for DPB1. Because of strong linkage in the cohort, roughly five DR-DQ haplotypes were treated as single units for association and clustering. Among approximately 370 genotyped donors of the cohort, an average of around 250,000 unique TCR beta nucleotide sequences was sequenced per donor, of which 15% to 20% were non-productive. Broader findings and caveats from the paper: Cytomegalovirus status was reported to be diagnosed by the classifier with high specificity and sensitivity in both the original and validation cohorts. In an earlier analysis of some 550 of the donors, most TCR beta V segments were observed in productive rearrangements about 87% or about 30% of the time, broadly matching IMGT annotations. Several of the top co-occurrence clusters appeared to be linked to parvovirus B19, influenza, CMV and Epstein-Barr virus, according to a later analysis. A further reported finding was that TCR beta sequences accurately predicted the HLA-A and HLA-B alleles for most subjects in the first cohort. A few of the identified cytomegalovirus-associated TCR beta chains were confirmed in vitro to be specific for cytomegalovirus antigens. The only immune exposure information available for the cohort was CMV serostatus. The earlier analysis of some 540 of the donors excluded 15 to 20 rarely observed V segments, including chromosome 9 orphons, because counts were too low. In a later analysis, HLA-associated TCR beta chains showed more clonal expansion and lower generation probabilities than non-associated chains that were equally common. In a later analysis, around 15,000 TCR beta sequences were associated with specific HLA alleles at a false discovery rate of 0.05. A cluster of highly shared sequence variants was judged likely to be a technical artifact of the sequencing pipeline. Compared with the approximately 670-donor mean, donors in an Asian-associated ancestry cluster had fewer N-insertions in productive TCRs, according to a later genetic analysis. A later genetic analysis associated a missense DCLRE1C variant with V-gene and J-gene trimming of TCR beta chains, and an independent cohort replicated the association. The presence/absence analyses assumed that sequencing depth was roughly uniform across donors, and that assumption may not be true. Because the 87-base-pair reads could not distinguish some IMGT-functional V segments, including TRBV6-2 and TRBV6-3, those segments were excluded. Assigning TCR associations to individual alleles was difficult when HLA alleles, especially DR and DQ, strongly co-occurred. This cohort had only TCR beta chains sequenced, and the lack of alpha or paired-chain data limited which features could be detected. While some public TCRs were present in many individuals, most TCR sequences turned up only very rarely across donors. The study listed approximately 160 TCR beta chains as associated with cytomegalovirus. The authors suggested that the approach could potentially be generalized to other disease states and immunological phenotypes. HLA typing was unavailable for some donors at each locus, so association tests used only the typed subset. According to a later analysis, most CMV-associated TCR beta chains appeared to be HLA-restricted, and the HLA associations seemed to be driven largely by CMV exposure. Linkage disequilibrium might explain the correlated functional status among segregating V segments, but an unknown experimental factor could not be excluded. A later analysis found that TCR association rates varied across HLA loci, with DRB1 alleles showing the most associated TCRs and HLA-C alleles the fewest.

As encoded in the germline V gene, CDR1 is SNHLY while CDR2 is FYNNEI. Its CDR3 holds 13 amino acids, cysteine through phenylalanine. Kept here is only the CDR3 DNA, which spans 39 bases and is read in frame from base 1. Between the V and J ends, shortened by 0 bases and 13 bases respectively, the junction contains 13 bases. Details on this clone: Its antigen specificity is not known. Base qualities were left out, and no much larger clone turns up one base away.

The cohort was made up of 666 healthy bone marrow donors. At the time of sampling, every cohort member was nominally healthy, though immune exposures that went unrecorded were likely present. The donor tested CMV seropositive, placing the donor among the 250 to 350 seropositive members of the cohort. Each donor provided a peripheral blood sample, and peripheral blood mononuclear cells were used for TCR beta sequencing. Genomic DNA extraction from the blood cell samples was performed with the Qiagen DNeasy Blood Extraction Kit. Libraries were made using the immunoSEQ multiplex PCR assay. The multiplex PCR relied on a mix of 60 forward primers for TCR Vbeta segments and 13 reverse primers for TCR Jbeta segments. The CDR3 region of rearranged TCR beta genes was amplified from genomic DNA with a multiplex PCR assay. Amplified TCR beta libraries were sequenced as 87-base-pair reads on the Illumina HiSeq System. Concerning the study's data processing: A later analysis tallied around 80 million unique TCR beta chains across the 610 or so repertoires, and 10 million to 11 million of those chains were shared by two or more donors. To remove PCR and sequencing errors, raw reads were error-corrected and collapsed into unique sequences using a nearest-neighbor algorithm that merged closely related sequences. To assign V, D and J gene segments, CDR3 sequences were aligned to IMGT reference sequences. For a sequence to be retained, a match of at least six nucleotides was required to both a V gene segment and a J gene segment. Rearrangements were called productive when the CDR3 lacked stop codons and stayed in frame with V and J; all others were non-productive. Following IMGT convention, CDR3 was defined as the stretch from the second conserved V-encoded cysteine to the conserved J-encoded phenylalanine. Sequences without an unambiguous match to a single V gene segment were excluded from the earlier analysis of about 600 of the donors. In an earlier analysis of some 590 of the donors, a V segment was called functional when productive rearrangements were above 56.7%, and segregating when the standard deviation between donors exceeded 5%. A statistical classification framework was developed to diagnose cytomegalovirus status using the catalog of TCR beta chain sequences. V and J gene assignment, in a later analysis, came from comparing TCR nucleotide sequences with IMGT/GENE-DB human TR gene sequences. Using the TCRdist pipeline, a later analysis assigned CDR3 sequences along with most-parsimonious VDJ recombination scenarios. In a later analysis, every TCR beta chain was defined by the combination of its CDR3 amino acid sequence and its V-gene family, and reads without a unique V-gene family were dropped. A later analysis removed 500 to 600 highly shared, low-generation-probability nucleotide sequences to deal with suspected cross-contamination and a sequencing artifact. In a later analysis, a clonal expansion index was calculated for each public chain from normalized within-repertoire ranks of inferred template counts. A later analysis computed generation probabilities with a VDJ recombination model fitted to out-of-frame rearrangements, and checked the results against IGoR. In a later analysis, TCR-TCR, TCR-HLA and TCR-CMV co-occurrence was scored with hypergeometric tests, and a repertoire-size bias correction was applied to TCR pairs. A later analysis estimated false discovery rates by permuting HLA or CMV assignments 20 times. In a later analysis, co-occurring TCRs were grouped using DBSCAN, and TCRdist sequence similarity was added for clustering within HLA-allele-positive subsets. For co-occurrence clustering, repertoires with fewer than 30,000 or more than 120,000 public chains were excluded, along with four to six repertoires with anomalous nucleotide sharing. TCRdb retrieved this table from immuneACCESS and kept in-frame rearrangements only. Not all clones are present; in checked studies, unresolved V genes account for under half, and no reason is known for the remainder. From that table come the V and J calls and clone size; the DNA was used to work out D and trimming. The table for this sample lists roughly 100,000 clones; roughly 80% of them were counted only once. The leading ten clones occupy under 4.5% of the sample.

The chain employs TRBV2 and TRBJ1-5; the D gene is possibly TRBD1, with 5 bases matching. The source material was PBMCs. This clonotype was obtained from a man aged 45-65 years in good health and CMV-seropositive. The CDR3 has the sequence CASSEALQGRQHF. In nucleotide form, the sequence is TGTGCCAGCAGTGAAGCGCTTCAGGGCAGGCAGCATTTT.